Each of the 24 T cell receptor beta chains below was sequenced from the same sample in a study of blood T cell repertoires in COVID-19 (dated by TCRdb to the early 2020s). Receptor amplification or capture employed the immunoSEQ multiplex PCR assay. TCRdb mirrors the immuneACCESS table, restricted to in-frame sequences. Some clones are absent from its copies; in checked studies, under half trace to an unresolved V gene, and the reason for the others is unknown. This sample is represented by about 320,000 clones; about 92% of them were singletons. 2.6% of the sample belongs to the ten largest clones. The sequenced material came from PBMCs or T cells enriched from blood (not recorded which). The receptors shown here come from a man in his fifties or sixties who had recovered from COVID-19.

The chain couples TRBV2 to TRBJ2-1, with 7 bases matching TRBD2. Germline V gives CDR1 SNHLY, CDR2 FYNNEI. The CDR3 sequence is 14 residues long. V was pared by 6 bases and J by 3 bases, with 5 bases of the junction left unmatched. The DNA for the CDR3 is TGTGCCAGCAGCGGCGGGAGTAACTACAATGAGCAGTTCTTC. Translated: CASSGGSNYNEQFF.

The chain is built from TRBV18 and TRBJ1-2, with 9 bases matching TRBD1. Germline loops: CDR1 KGHSH, CDR2 LQKENI. V lost 3 bases, J lost 4 bases, and 15 bases stayed unmatched. The CDR3 is made up of 18 amino acids. The CDR3 region has the DNA TGTGCCAGCTCACCGACCCGGAATGCGGGACAGGGCTCCTATGGCTACACCTTC. It codes for CASSPTRNAGQGSYGYTF.

J is TRBJ2-5 and V is TRBV19; 8 nucleotides match TRBD1. Germline V gene data show CDR1 as LNHDA and CDR2 as SQIVND (reference sequence). This CDR3 region has 15 residues. With V trimmed by 5 bases and J by 5 bases, 10 bases remained unmatched. CDR3 loop: CASSLRTGKVETQYF. The CDR3 coding sequence is TGTGCCAGTAGTCTACGGACAGGGAAGGTCGAGACCCAGTACTTC.

The rearrangement joins TRBV11-1 to TRBJ2-5; D is perhaps TRBD1 (6 bases). Trimming stripped 2 bases from V and 5 bases from J, with 15 bases between. Looked up from germline, CDR1 is SGHAT and CDR2 is FQDESV (reference sequence). The CDR3 extends over 15 amino acids. For the CDR3, the DNA is TGTGCCAGCAGCTTAATGACAGGTTTATCGGAGACCCAGTACTTC. Residues: CASSLMTGLSETQYF.

This clone was counted once. The chain is built from TRBV19 and TRBJ1-1; 7 nucleotides line up with TRBD1. Trimming took 5 bases from V and 5 from J; bases not matched to a gene: 8. Germline CDR1 and CDR2: LNHDA and SQIVND (reference sequence). The CDR3 spans 14 residues. The CDR3 region has the DNA TGTGCCAGTAGTTTCGGGACAGTGGGAACTGAAGCTTTCTTT. It encodes CASSFGTVGTEAFF.

The rearrangement joins TRBV7-2 to TRBJ2-7, with D maybe TRBD1 (6 bases). The CDR3 is 13 residues long. Germline V gives CDR1 SGHTA, CDR2 FQGNSA. V lost 5 bases to trimming and J lost 5 bases, with 13 bases between them. The chain's CDR3 is CASSLTGYHEQYF. CDR3 bases: TGTGCCAGCAGCCTCACAGGGTACCACGAGCAGTACTTC.

The chain links TRBV2 to TRBJ2-5, with 8 bases identical to TRBD1. With 2 bases clipped from V and 5 bases from J, the junction kept 7 bases outside the gene matches. Germline CDR1 reads SNHLY; CDR2 reads FYNNEI. CDR3 length: 15 residues. The CDR3 bases are TGTGCCAGCAGTGAATTCAGGGGGCGCGGGGAGACCCAGTACTTC. The encoded protein is CASSEFRGRGETQYF.

The chain combines TRBV6-5 with TRBJ2-7, with D possibly TRBD2 on 6 matching bases. The germline CDR1 and CDR2 sequences are MNHEY and SVGAGI. The CDR3 is 15 residues long. Trimming removed 5 bases from V and 2 bases from J, with 16 bases in between. In DNA, the CDR3 is TGTGCCAGCAGTAGGGGCGGGGAAGGGACCTACGAGCAGTACTTC. It yields the protein CASSRGGEGTYEQYF.

The rearrangement uses TRBV6-5 and TRBJ2-7, with unresolved D. Germline CDR1 and CDR2: MNHEY and SVGAGI. The V end was cut by 6 bases, the J end by 0 bases, with 9 bases between. The CDR3 totals 13 residues. CDR3 sequence (DNA): TGTGCCAGCAGGCAGGCCGCCTCCTACGAGCAGTACTTC. Protein sequence: CASRQAASYEQYF.

The chain combines TRBV3-1 (or the pseudogene TRBV3-2) with TRBJ1-1, with D maybe TRBD1 (6 bases). The CDR3 sequence is 14 residues long. Deletions cut 3 bases from V and 3 bases from J, with 11 bases between. Germline V gene lookup returns CDR1 LGHDT and CDR2 YNNKEL (reference sequence). The CDR3 coding sequence is TGTGCCAGCAGCCAGATACAGGGACACACTGAAGCTTTCTTT. It specifies CASSQIQGHTEAFF.

The DNA for the CDR3 is TGTGCCATCAGTGAGTCGACGGCAGGCTATGGCTACACCTTC. Protein sequence: CAISESTAGYGYTF. V and J are TRBV10-3 and TRBJ1-2; D is unclear. Germline-derived CDR1 and CDR2 are ENHRY and SYGVKD. Trimming pared 0 bases from V and 4 bases from J, leaving 9 bases between. The CDR3 spans 14 residues.

The chain couples TRBV19 to TRBJ1-5, with D possibly matching TRBD1 (6 bases). The CDR3 runs 13 residues. CDR1 and CDR2 (germline): LNHDA, SQIVND (reference sequence). Trimming stripped 5 bases from V and 4 bases from J, with 9 bases between. CDR3 residues: CASSLQGNQPQHF. CDR3 sequence (DNA): TGTGCCAGTAGTCTACAGGGAAATCAGCCCCAGCATTTT.

This rearrangement joins TRBV4-1 to TRBJ2-3, with 8 bases that match TRBD2. Germline CDR1 and CDR2: MGHRA and YSYEKL. V dropped 5 bases and J dropped 5; count of bases not matched to a gene: 12. This CDR3 is built from 16 residues. CDR3 bases: TGCGCCAGCAGCTTCCAGGCCAGCGGGAGAATAGATACGCAGTATTTT. It encodes CASSFQASGRIDTQYF.

The rearrangement uses TRBV6-1 and TRBJ1-2, with D perhaps TRBD1 (6 bases). Germline V gene sequence: CDR1 MNHNS, CDR2 SASEGT. Trimming stripped 8 bases from V and 4 bases from J, with 17 bases between. This CDR3 spans 14 amino acids. CDR3 amino acids: CASGEAGAVYGYTF. The CDR3, as DNA: TGTGCCAGCGGGGAAGCAGGGGCAGTCTATGGCTACACCTTC.

CDR3 nucleotide sequence: TGTGCCAGCAGCCACGAGTCGGGAGGGGGCACAGATACGCAGTATTTT. Its protein is CASSHESGGGTDTQYF. The V gene is TRBV13, the J gene TRBJ2-3; 8 positions match TRBD2. CDR1 is PRHDT, CDR2 FYEKMQ, per germline (reference sequence). V dropped 5 bases and J dropped 1; count of bases not matched to a gene: 8. This CDR3 is built from 16 residues. The entire variable domain, with the rest obtained from reference TRBV13 and TRBJ2-3, is as follows: AAGVIQSPRHLIKEKRETATLKCYPIPRHDTVYWYQQGPGQDPQFLISFYEKMQSDKGSIPDRFSAQQFSDYHSELNMSSLELGDSALYFCASSHESGGGTDTQYFGPGTRLTVL.

The V call is TRBV3-1 (or the pseudogene TRBV3-2), the J call TRBJ2-1; possible D gene TRBD2, 6 bases. Germline CDR1 is LGHDT and CDR2 is YNNKEL (reference sequence). This CDR3 has 15 amino acids. The V and J ends lost 4 bases and 7 bases respectively, with 17 bases between them. This CDR3 is CASSPWGVSRNEQFF. The CDR3 nucleotides are TGTGCCAGCAGCCCTTGGGGGGTCTCTAGGAATGAGCAGTTCTTC.

This chain joins TRBV6-6 and TRBJ1-1; TRBD1 aligns across 7 bases. This CDR3 is built from 13 residues. The junction had 5 bases not matched to a gene; V was cut back by 6 bases and J by 4 bases. Germline V lookup: CDR1 MNHNY, CDR2 SVGAGI (reference sequence). CDR3 loop: CASRLAGGTEAFF. The CDR3 DNA is TGTGCCAGCAGATTAGCAGGGGGCACTGAAGCTTTCTTT.

The V call is TRBV6-5, the J call TRBJ2-2; 10 bases agree with TRBD2. V gave up 6 bases and J gave up 4 bases; unmatched junction bases: 5. Germline V gene lookup returns CDR1 MNHEY and CDR2 SVGAGI. CDR3 size: 15 residues. As DNA, the CDR3 is TGTGCCAGCAGCATAGCGGGAGGTGGCACCGGGGAGCTGTTTTTT. Its protein is CASSIAGGGTGELFF.

The rearrangement uses TRBV5-4 and TRBJ2-2; 10 nucleotides match TRBD1. Trimming at V came to 1 base and at J to 6 bases, leaving 6 bases not matched to a gene. Germline V gene lookup returns CDR1 SGHNT and CDR2 YYREEE (reference sequence). This CDR3 contains 16 residues. The CDR3 loop reads CASSLPGTGAAGELFF. The CDR3 coding sequence is TGTGCCAGCAGCTTGCCCGGGACAGGGGCTGCCGGGGAGCTGTTTTTT. The variable domain in full, with the rest retrieved from reference TRBV5-4 and TRBJ2-2, is ETGVTQSPTHLIKTRGQQVTLRCSSQSGHNTVSWYQQALGQGPQFIFQYYREEENGRGNFPPRFSGLQFPNYSSELNVNALELDDSALYLCASSLPGTGAAGELFFGEGSRLTVL.

This rearrangement joins TRBV15 to TRBJ1-5, with D perhaps TRBD1 (5 bases). CDR3 size: 17 residues. Germline lookup yields CDR1 LNHNV and CDR2 YYDKDF (reference sequence). Trimming shortened V by 0 bases and J by 8 bases, and 20 bases separated the two germline ends. CDR3 protein: CATSRDRVVQGREPQHF. DNA of the CDR3: TGTGCCACCAGCAGAGACCGTGTAGTTCAGGGAAGGGAGCCCCAGCATTTT.

The chain has TRBV6-6 and TRBJ1-1; 10 bases match TRBD1. V trimming: 5 bases; J trimming: 6 bases; junction bases outside the gene matches: 15. The CDR3 runs to 17 residues. The germline V gene encodes CDR1 MNHNY and CDR2 SVGAGI (reference sequence). This CDR3 is CASSLRTGGAGGAEAFF. The CDR3 nucleotides are TGTGCCAGCAGTCTCAGGACAGGGGGGGCCGGGGGCGCTGAAGCTTTCTTT.

This clone was seen only a few times. The CDR3 region is CASSIVPYRNSPLHF. The CDR3, as DNA: TGTGCCAGTAGTATAGTTCCCTATCGAAATTCACCCCTCCACTTT. V usage is TRBV19 and J usage is TRBJ1-6; D is unresolved. The CDR3 length is 15 residues. Trimming removed 1 base from V and 7 bases from J, with 11 bases in between. The germline CDR1 and CDR2 sequences are LNHDA and SQIVND (reference sequence).

This rearrangement joins TRBV19 to TRBJ2-7, with 10 bases identical to TRBD2. From germline, CDR1 is LNHDA and CDR2 SQIVND (reference sequence). The J segment lost 5 bases and the V segment lost 3 bases, leaving 16 bases of the junction unmatched. The CDR3 spans 18 residues. The CDR3 spells CASSMIGLAVLKSDEQYF. The CDR3 DNA reads as TGTGCCAGTAGTATGATCGGACTAGCGGTTCTCAAGTCTGACGAGCAGTACTTC.

This clone appeared once. The V call is TRBV9, the J call TRBJ1-2, with TRBD1 matching over 8 bases. CDR1 is SGDLS and CDR2 is YYNGEE in the germline V gene. The length of the CDR3 is 14 residues. The V and J ends lost 8 bases and 2 bases, in that order; junction bases with no gene match: 8. CDR3 loop: CASRGQGINYGYTF. CDR3 nucleotide sequence: TGTGCCAGTCGTGGACAGGGAATCAACTATGGCTACACCTTC.